A selection of T cell receptor beta chains follows, all from one sample in a study of cytomegalovirus exposure and HLA in healthy donors. The data were produced by immunoSEQ multiplex PCR, yet TCRdb's version contains in-frame clones alone and is incomplete. The sample includes under 50,000 clones, 70% to 80% of them seen just once. The sequencing sample was made of PBMCs. The receptor source for this set is a young man in good health and CMV-seronegative. Both conserved end residues are part of each CDR3. The D gene is left open where the match is weak. Size is stated for part of the rows, as once, few or many counts, or as a class when the clone is expanded.

D gene: TRBD2
clone size: .
V gene: TRBV25-1
J gene: TRBJ2-1
CDR3 protein: CASGGLAGTYNEQFF
CDR3 DNA: TGTGCCAGCGGAGGACTAGCGGGAACCTACAATGAGCAGTTCTTC

D gene: .
clone size: .
V gene: TRBV9
J gene: TRBJ1-1
CDR3 protein: CASSVMGGSTEAFF
CDR3 DNA: TGTGCCAGCAGCGTAATGGGGGGAAGCACTGAAGCTTTCTTT

D gene: .
clone size: .
V gene: TRBV6-5
J gene: TRBJ2-3
CDR3 protein: CASSYSGRSRRNTQYF
CDR3 DNA: TGTGCCAGCAGTTACTCCGGTCGGTCTCGGCGGAATACGCAGTATTTT

D gene: .
clone size: .
V gene: TRBV15
J gene: TRBJ2-7
CDR3 protein: CATSRGSIGYEQYF
CDR3 DNA: TGTGCCACCAGCAGAGGGTCGATCGGCTACGAGCAGTACTTC

D gene: .
clone size: .
V gene: TRBV5-1
J gene: TRBJ2-7
CDR3 protein: CASSLGGSNSYEQYF
CDR3 DNA: TGCGCCAGCAGCTTGGGAGGATCGAACTCCTACGAGCAGTACTTC

D gene: .
clone size: .
V gene: TRBV29-1
J gene: TRBJ2-3
CDR3 protein: CSFSAGTDTQYF
CDR3 DNA: TGCAGCTTCTCAGCGGGCACAGATACGCAGTATTTT

D gene: TRBD1
clone size: .
V gene: TRBV6-5
J gene: TRBJ1-5
CDR3 protein: CASTGTASGQPQHF
CDR3 DNA: TGTGCCAGCACCGGGACAGCCTCGGGTCAGCCCCAGCATTTT

D gene: .
clone size: .
V gene: TRBV6-5
J gene: TRBJ1-1
CDR3 protein: CASTNAGVSEAFF
CDR3 DNA: TGTGCCAGCACCAACGCGGGGGTATCTGAAGCTTTCTTT

D gene: .
clone size: .
V gene: TRBV11-2
J gene: TRBJ2-7
CDR3 protein: CASSFNRFSYEQYF
CDR3 DNA: TGTGCCAGCAGCTTTAACAGGTTTTCCTACGAGCAGTACTTC

D gene: TRBD1
clone size: .
V gene: TRBV5-1
J gene: TRBJ2-4
CDR3 protein: CASSNRGSKNIQYF
CDR3 DNA: TGCGCCAGCAGCAACAGGGGTTCCAAAAACATTCAGTACTTC

D gene: TRBD2
clone size: .
V gene: TRBV27
J gene: TRBJ2-1
CDR3 protein: CASSSITGTSGYNEQFF
CDR3 DNA: TGTGCCAGCAGTTCCATTACCGGGACTAGCGGTTACAATGAGCAGTTCTTC

D gene: .
clone size: once
V gene: TRBV7-6
J gene: TRBJ1-1
CDR3 protein: CASSLVGGSTEAFF
CDR3 DNA: TGTGCCAGCAGCTTAGTGGGTGGGAGCACTGAAGCTTTCTTT

D gene: TRBD2
clone size: .
V gene: TRBV5-6
J gene: TRBJ2-7
CDR3 protein: CASSPGLAGAFSSYEQYF
CDR3 DNA: TGTGCCAGCAGCCCGGGACTAGCGGGAGCCTTTAGCTCCTACGAGCAGTACTTC

D gene: .
clone size: .
V gene: TRBV5-8
J gene: TRBJ2-2
CDR3 protein: CASSWQNAGELFF
CDR3 DNA: TGTGCCAGCAGTTGGCAGAACGCCGGGGAGCTGTTTTTT

D gene: .
clone size: .
V gene: TRBV11-2
J gene: TRBJ2-3
CDR3 protein: CASSLQGGNTDTQYF
CDR3 DNA: TGTGCCAGCAGCTTACAGGGGGGAAACACAGATACGCAGTATTTT

D gene: .
clone size: .
V gene: TRBV5-1
J gene: TRBJ2-5
CDR3 protein: CASSLAETQYF
CDR3 DNA: TGCGCCAGCAGCTTAGCCGAGACCCAGTACTTC

D gene: TRBD1
clone size: few
V gene: TRBV5-4
J gene: TRBJ1-4
CDR3 protein: CASRQQGAEEKLFF
CDR3 DNA: TGTGCCAGCAGACAACAGGGGGCGGAGGAAAAACTGTTTTTT

D gene: .
clone size: few
V gene: TRBV30
J gene: TRBJ1-2
CDR3 protein: CAWSRQAGGYTF
CDR3 DNA: TGTGCCTGGAGTCGACAGGCGGGCGGCTACACCTTC

D gene: TRBD1
clone size: .
V gene: TRBV5-6
J gene: TRBJ1-5
CDR3 protein: CASSGGTGGRNQPQHF
CDR3 DNA: TGTGCCAGCAGCGGTGGGACAGGGGGCCGCAATCAGCCCCAGCATTTT

D gene: .
clone size: few
V gene: TRBV5-1
J gene: TRBJ2-1
CDR3 protein: CASSGDRFNEQFF
CDR3 DNA: TGCGCCAGCAGCGGAGACCGGTTTAATGAGCAGTTCTTC

D gene: .
clone size: .
V gene: TRBV6-4
J gene: TRBJ1-5
CDR3 protein: CASSETPGEGQPQHF
CDR3 DNA: TGTGCCAGCAGTGAAACACCTGGGGAGGGTCAGCCCCAGCATTTT

D gene: .
clone size: .
V gene: TRBV5-1
J gene: TRBJ1-3
CDR3 protein: CASSLGRSRVSGNTIYF
CDR3 DNA: TGCGCCAGCAGCTTGGGTAGGAGTAGAGTATCTGGAAACACCATATATTTT